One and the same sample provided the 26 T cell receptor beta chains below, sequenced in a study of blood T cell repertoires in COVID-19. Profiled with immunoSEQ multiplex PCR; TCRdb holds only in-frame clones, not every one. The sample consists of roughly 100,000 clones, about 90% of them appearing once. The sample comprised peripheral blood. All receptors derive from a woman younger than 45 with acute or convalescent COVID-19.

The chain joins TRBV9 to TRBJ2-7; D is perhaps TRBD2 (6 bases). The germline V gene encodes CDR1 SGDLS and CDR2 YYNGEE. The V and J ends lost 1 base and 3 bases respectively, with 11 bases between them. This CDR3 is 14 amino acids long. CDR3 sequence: CASSVSGTFYEQYF. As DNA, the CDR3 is TGTGCCAGCAGCGTATCAGGGACTTTCTACGAGCAGTACTTC. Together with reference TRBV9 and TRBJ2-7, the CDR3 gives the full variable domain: DSGVTQTPKHLITATGQRVTLRCSPRSGDLSVYWYQQSLDQGLQFLIQYYNGEERAKGNILERFSAQQFPDLHSELNLSSLELGDSALYFCASSVSGTFYEQYFGPGTRLTVT.

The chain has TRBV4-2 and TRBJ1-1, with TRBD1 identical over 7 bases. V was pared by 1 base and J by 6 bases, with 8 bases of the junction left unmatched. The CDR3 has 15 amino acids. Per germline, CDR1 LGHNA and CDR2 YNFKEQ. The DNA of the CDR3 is TGTGCCAGCAGCCAAGGAGGGGCAGGGGGAGCTGAAGCTTTCTTT. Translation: CASSQGGAGGAEAFF.

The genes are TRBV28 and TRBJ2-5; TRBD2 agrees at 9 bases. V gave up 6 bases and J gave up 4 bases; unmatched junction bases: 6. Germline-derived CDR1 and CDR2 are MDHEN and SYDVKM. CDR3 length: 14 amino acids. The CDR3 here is CASSLAGSAETQYF. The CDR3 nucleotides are TGTGCCAGCAGCCTAGCGGGGAGTGCAGAGACCCAGTACTTC.

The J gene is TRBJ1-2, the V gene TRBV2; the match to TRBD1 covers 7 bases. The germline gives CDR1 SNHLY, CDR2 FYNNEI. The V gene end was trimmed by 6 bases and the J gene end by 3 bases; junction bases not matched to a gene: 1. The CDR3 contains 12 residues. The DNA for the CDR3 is TGTGCCAGCAGAGGACAGGACTATGGCTACACCTTC. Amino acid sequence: CASRGQDYGYTF.

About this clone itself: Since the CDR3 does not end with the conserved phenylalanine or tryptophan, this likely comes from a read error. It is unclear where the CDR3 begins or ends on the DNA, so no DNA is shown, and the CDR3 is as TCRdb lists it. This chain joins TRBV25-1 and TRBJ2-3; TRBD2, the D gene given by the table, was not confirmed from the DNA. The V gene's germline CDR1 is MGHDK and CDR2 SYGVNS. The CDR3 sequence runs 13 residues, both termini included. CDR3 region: CASSEPGLPVPII.

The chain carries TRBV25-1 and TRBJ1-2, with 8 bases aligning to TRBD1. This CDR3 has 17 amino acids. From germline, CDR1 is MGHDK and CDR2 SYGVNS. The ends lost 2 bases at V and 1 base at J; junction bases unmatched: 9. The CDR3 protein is CASSEKQGQGINYGYTF. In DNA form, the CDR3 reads TGTGCCAGCAGTGAAAAGCAAGGACAGGGCATTAACTATGGCTACACCTTC.

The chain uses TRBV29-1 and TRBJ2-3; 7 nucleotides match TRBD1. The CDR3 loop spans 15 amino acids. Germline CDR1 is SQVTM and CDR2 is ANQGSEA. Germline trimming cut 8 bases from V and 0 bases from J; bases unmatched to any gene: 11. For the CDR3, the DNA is TGCAGCTCACGAGGGACAGCCACTAGCACAGATACGCAGTATTTT. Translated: CSSRGTATSTDTQYF.

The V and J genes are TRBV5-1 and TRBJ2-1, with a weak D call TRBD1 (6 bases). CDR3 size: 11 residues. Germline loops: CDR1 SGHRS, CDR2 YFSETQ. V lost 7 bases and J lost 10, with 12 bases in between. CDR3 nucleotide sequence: TGCGCCAGCCTACTGGGGGCGGAGCAGTTCTTC. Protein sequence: CASLLGAEQFF. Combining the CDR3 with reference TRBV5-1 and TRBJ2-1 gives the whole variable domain KAGVTQTPRYLIKTRGQQVTLSCSPISGHRSVSWYQQTPGQGLQFLFEYFSETQRNKGNFPGRFSGRQFSNSRSEMNVSTLELGDSALYLCASLLGAEQFFGPGTRLTVL.

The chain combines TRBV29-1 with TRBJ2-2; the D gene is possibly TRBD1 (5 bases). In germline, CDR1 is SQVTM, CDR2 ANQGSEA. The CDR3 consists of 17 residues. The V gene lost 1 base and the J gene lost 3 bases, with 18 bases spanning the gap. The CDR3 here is CSVEGSRASGDTGELFF. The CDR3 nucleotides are TGCAGCGTTGAAGGGTCCAGGGCTAGTGGGGACACCGGGGAGCTGTTTTTT.

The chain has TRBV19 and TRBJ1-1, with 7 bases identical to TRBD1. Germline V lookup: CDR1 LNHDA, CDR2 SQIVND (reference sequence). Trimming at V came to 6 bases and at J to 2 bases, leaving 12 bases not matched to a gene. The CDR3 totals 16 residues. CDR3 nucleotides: TGTGCCAGTAGCCTGTTCCGGGACAGCCTTAACACTGAAGCTTTCTTT. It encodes CASSLFRDSLNTEAFF.

The CDR3 loop is CASSSDRGDTEAFF. The CDR3 DNA follows: TGCGCCAGCAGCTCTGACAGGGGGGACACTGAAGCTTTCTTT. The genes are TRBV10-1 and TRBJ1-1, with 9 positions matching TRBD1. The germline V gene encodes CDR1 WNHNN and CDR2 SYGVQD (reference sequence). This CDR3 spans 14 amino acids. V dropped 6 bases and J dropped 3; count of bases not matched to a gene: 5.

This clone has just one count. CDR3 region: CASTQLRTGGGGNQPQHF. CDR3 nucleotides: TGTGCCAGTACACAGCTCCGGACAGGGGGCGGGGGCAATCAGCCCCAGCATTTT. The chain employs TRBV19 and TRBJ1-5; TRBD1 agrees at 11 bases. The CDR3 sequence is 18 residues long. After removal of 7 bases from V and 2 bases from J, the junction contained 13 bases not matched to a gene. Germline-derived CDR1 and CDR2 are LNHDA and SQIVND (reference sequence).

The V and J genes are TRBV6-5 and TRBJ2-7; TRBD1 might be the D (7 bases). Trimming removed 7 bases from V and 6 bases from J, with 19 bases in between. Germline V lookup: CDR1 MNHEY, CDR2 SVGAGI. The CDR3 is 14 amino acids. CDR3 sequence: CASTLEGAGGEQYF. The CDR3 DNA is TGTGCCAGCACTTTGGAGGGGGCAGGGGGCGAGCAGTACTTC.

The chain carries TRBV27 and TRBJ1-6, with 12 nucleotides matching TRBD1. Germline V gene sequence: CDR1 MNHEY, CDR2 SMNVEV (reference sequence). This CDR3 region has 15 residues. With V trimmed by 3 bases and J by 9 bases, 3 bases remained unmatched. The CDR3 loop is CASSFWDRGLSPLHF. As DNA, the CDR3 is TGTGCCAGCAGTTTTTGGGACAGGGGGCTTTCACCCCTCCACTTT.

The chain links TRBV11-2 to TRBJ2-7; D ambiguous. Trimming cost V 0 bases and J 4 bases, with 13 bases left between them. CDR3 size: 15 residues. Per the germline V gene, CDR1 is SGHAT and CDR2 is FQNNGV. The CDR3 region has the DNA TGTGCCAGCAGCTTAGACAGTGTCGGAGATTACGAGCAGTACTTC. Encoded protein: CASSLDSVGDYEQYF.

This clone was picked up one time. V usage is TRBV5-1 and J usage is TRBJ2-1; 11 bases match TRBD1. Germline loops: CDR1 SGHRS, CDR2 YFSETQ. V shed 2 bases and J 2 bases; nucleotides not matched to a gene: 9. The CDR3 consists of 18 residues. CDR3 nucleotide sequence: TGCGCCAGCAGCTTCTCCTCTCCGGGACAGGGGGCCTACAATGAGCAGTTCTTC. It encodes CASSFSSPGQGAYNEQFF.

CDR3 region: CASSAQGDGELFF. For the CDR3, the DNA is TGTGCCAGCAGTGCACAGGGCGACGGGGAGCTGTTTTTT. The chain is built from TRBV2 and TRBJ2-2, with a tentative D call TRBD1 (6 bases). V was pared by 4 bases and J by 7 bases, with 10 bases between. This CDR3 is built from 13 residues. Per the germline V gene, CDR1 is SNHLY and CDR2 is FYNNEI. The full variable domain, completed using reference TRBV2 and TRBJ2-2, is EPEVTQTPSHQVTQMGQEVILRCVPISNHLYFYWYRQILGQKVEFLVSFYNNEISEKSEIFDDQFSVERPDGSNFTLKIRSTKLEDSAMYFCASSAQGDGELFFGEGSRLTVL.

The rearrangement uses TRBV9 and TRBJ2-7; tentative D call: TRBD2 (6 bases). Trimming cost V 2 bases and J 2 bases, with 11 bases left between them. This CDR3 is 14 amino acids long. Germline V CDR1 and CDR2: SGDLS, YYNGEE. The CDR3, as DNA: TGTGCCAGCAGCGTTACGGAGGGCCCCTACGAGCAGTACTTC. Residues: CASSVTEGPYEQYF. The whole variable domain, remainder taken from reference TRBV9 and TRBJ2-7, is DSGVTQTPKHLITATGQRVTLRCSPRSGDLSVYWYQQSLDQGLQFLIQYYNGEERAKGNILERFSAQQFPDLHSELNLSSLELGDSALYFCASSVTEGPYEQYFGPGTRLTVT.

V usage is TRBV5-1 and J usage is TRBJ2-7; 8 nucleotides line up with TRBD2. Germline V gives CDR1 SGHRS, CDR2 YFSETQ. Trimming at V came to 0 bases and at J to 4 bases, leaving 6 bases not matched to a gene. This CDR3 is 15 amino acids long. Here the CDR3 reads CASSLAAGAWYEQYF. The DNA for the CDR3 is TGCGCCAGCAGCTTGGCAGCGGGGGCTTGGTACGAGCAGTACTTC.

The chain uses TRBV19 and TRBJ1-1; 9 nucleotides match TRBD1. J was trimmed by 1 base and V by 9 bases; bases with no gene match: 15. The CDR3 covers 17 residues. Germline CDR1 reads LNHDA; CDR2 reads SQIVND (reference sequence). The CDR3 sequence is CASQITGGRSPNTEAFF. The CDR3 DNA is TGTGCCAGCCAAATTACAGGGGGCAGATCCCCGAACACTGAAGCTTTCTTT.

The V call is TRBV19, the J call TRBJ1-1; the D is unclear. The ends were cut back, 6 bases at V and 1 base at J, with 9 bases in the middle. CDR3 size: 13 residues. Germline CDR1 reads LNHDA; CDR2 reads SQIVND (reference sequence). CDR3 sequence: CASRGEGNTEAFF. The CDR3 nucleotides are TGTGCCAGTAGAGGTGAGGGGAACACTGAAGCTTTCTTT.

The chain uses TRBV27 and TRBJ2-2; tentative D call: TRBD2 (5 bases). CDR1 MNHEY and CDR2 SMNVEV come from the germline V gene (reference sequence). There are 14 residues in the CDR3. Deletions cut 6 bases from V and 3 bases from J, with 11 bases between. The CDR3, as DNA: TGTGCCAGCAGCCCGGGGTTTTACACCGGGGAGCTGTTTTTT. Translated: CASSPGFYTGELFF.

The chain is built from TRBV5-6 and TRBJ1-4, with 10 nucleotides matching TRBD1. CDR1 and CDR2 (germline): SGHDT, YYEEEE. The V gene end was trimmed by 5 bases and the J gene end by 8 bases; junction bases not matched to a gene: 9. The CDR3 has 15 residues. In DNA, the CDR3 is TGTGCCAGCAGTCTAGGAGGGACAGGGGCGGAAAAACTGTTTTTT. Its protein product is CASSLGGTGAEKLFF.

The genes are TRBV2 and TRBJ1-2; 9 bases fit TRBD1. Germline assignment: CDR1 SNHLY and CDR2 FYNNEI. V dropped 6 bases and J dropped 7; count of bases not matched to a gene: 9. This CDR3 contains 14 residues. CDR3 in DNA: TGTGCCAGCAGAGGGTCGACAGGGGGGAGTGGCTACACCTTC. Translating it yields CASRGSTGGSGYTF.

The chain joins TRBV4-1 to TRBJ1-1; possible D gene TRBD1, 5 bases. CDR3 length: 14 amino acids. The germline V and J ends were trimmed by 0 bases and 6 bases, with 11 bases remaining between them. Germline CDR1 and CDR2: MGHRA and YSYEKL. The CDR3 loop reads CASSQDQWGAEAFF. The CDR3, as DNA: TGCGCCAGCAGCCAAGATCAATGGGGGGCTGAAGCTTTCTTT.

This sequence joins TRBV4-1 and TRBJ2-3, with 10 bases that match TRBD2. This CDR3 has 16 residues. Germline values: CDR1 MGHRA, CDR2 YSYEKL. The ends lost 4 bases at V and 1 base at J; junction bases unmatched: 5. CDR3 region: CASSRLLAGGTDTQYF. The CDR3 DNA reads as TGCGCCAGCAGCCGACTTCTAGCGGGGGGCACAGATACGCAGTATTTT.